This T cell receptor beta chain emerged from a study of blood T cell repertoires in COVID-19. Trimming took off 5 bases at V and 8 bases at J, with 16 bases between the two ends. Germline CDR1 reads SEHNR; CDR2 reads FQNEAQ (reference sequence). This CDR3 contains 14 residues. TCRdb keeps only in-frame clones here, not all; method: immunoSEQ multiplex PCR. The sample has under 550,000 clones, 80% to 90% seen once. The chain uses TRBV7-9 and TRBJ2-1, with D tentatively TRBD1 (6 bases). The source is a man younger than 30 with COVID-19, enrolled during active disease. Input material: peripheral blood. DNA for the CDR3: TGTGCCAGCAGCGTGGGAAGGGGGTTCGATGAGCAGTTCTTC. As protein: CASSVGRGFDEQFF. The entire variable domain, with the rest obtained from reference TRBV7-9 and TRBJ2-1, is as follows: DTGVSQNPRHKITKRGQNVTFRCDPISEHNRLYWYRQTLGQGPEFLTYFQNEAQLEKSRLLSDRFSAERPKGSFSTLEIQRTEQGDSAMYLCASSVGRGFDEQFFGPGTRLTVL.